The 25 T cell receptor beta chains given below trace back to one sample, sequenced in a study of T-cell reconstitution after alpha-beta-depleted transplantation in children. Unique molecular identifiers were used in preparing the TCRbeta library. TCRdb re-called the PCR reads with MiXCR, one entry per CDR3 protein. The repertoire consists of about 610,000 distinct CDR3 sequences, with 10% to 13% occurring once and the leading ten covering 4% to 5%. The specimen was PBMCs from the stem cell graft donor, collected from the stem cell graft. These receptors were collected from a human donor who donated a stem cell graft to a child with acute myeloid leukemia.

This clonotype appeared a few times. V is TRBV6-2 or TRBV6-3 and J is TRBJ2-7, with 15 bases identical to TRBD2. This CDR3 has 14 amino acids. CDR1 and CDR2 from the germline V gene are MNHEY and SVGEGT. J was trimmed by 2 bases and V by 8 bases; bases with no gene match: 1. CDR3 nucleotide sequence: TGTGCCAGCCGGACTAGCGGGAGGGCCTACGAGCAGTACTTC. Translating it yields CASRTSGRAYEQYF.

The J gene is TRBJ1-2, the V gene TRBV20-1; weak D call: TRBD1 (6 bases). CDR3 length equals 13 residues. The V end lost 4 bases, the J end lost 4 bases, and 13 bases lay between the germline ends. Per the germline V gene, CDR1 is DFQATT and CDR2 is SNEGSKA (reference sequence). CDR3 sequence: CSAKQGLPYGYTF. The CDR3 coding sequence is TGCAGTGCTAAACAGGGCCTTCCCTATGGCTACACCTTC.

In this sample, this clonotype turned up a few times. This rearrangement joins TRBV29-1 to TRBJ1-5; possible D gene TRBD1, 5 bases. The CDR3 covers 13 residues. V was shortened by 7 bases and J by 3 bases, with 13 bases between the two germline ends. Germline-derived CDR1 and CDR2 are SQVTM and ANQGSEA. CDR3 protein: CSAGAGINQPQHF. The CDR3 DNA follows: TGCAGCGCTGGGGCAGGGATCAATCAGCCCCAGCATTTT.

This chain joins TRBV4-3 and TRBJ2-2; 10 bases are shared with TRBD2. The CDR3 runs to 16 residues. Germline CDR1 is LGHNA and CDR2 is YSLEER. The V segment lost 0 bases and the J segment 4 bases; nucleotides outside the gene matches: 2. In nucleotides, the CDR3 is TGCGCCAGCAGCCAAGACTGGACTAGCGGCACCGGGGAGCTGTTTTTT. Encoded protein: CASSQDWTSGTGELFF.

This clonotype has only a few counts. This chain joins TRBV18 and TRBJ2-1, with D maybe TRBD1 (5 bases). The CDR3 has 13 residues. V was shortened by 3 bases and J by 8 bases, with 11 bases between the two germline ends. The germline V gene has CDR1 KGHSH and CDR2 LQKENI. CDR3 nucleotide sequence: TGTGCCAGCTCACCTTCAGGGTTAGATGAGCAGTTCTTC. This codes for CASSPSGLDEQFF.

The chain uses TRBV10-3 and TRBJ2-5, with 8 bases identical to TRBD1. Germline-derived CDR1 and CDR2 are ENHRY and SYGVKD. V was pared by 4 bases and J by 2 bases, with 12 bases of the junction left unmatched. CDR3 length: 17 amino acids. The CDR3 sequence is CAISGDGGTGPQETQYF. CDR3 sequence (DNA): TGTGCCATCAGTGGGGACGGTGGGACAGGCCCACAAGAGACCCAGTACTTC.

This clonotype came up a few times. The chain carries TRBV18 and TRBJ2-7; D is perhaps TRBD1 (5 bases). V dropped 3 bases and J dropped 4 bases, with 13 bases sitting between them. Germline V lookup: CDR1 KGHSH, CDR2 LQKENI. The CDR3 is 14 amino acids. This CDR3 reads CASSPLDTRYEQYF. The CDR3 DNA sequence: TGTGCCAGCTCACCGTTGGACACCCGGTACGAGCAGTACTTC.

This chain connects TRBV18 to TRBJ2-5, with D perhaps TRBD2 (6 bases). Germline-derived CDR1 and CDR2 are KGHSH and LQKENI. Trimming cost V 2 bases and J 0 bases, with 10 bases left between them. The CDR3 is 15 amino acids. The CDR3 DNA sequence: TGTGCCAGCTCACCAGGCGCGGGGAACCAAGAGACCCAGTACTTC. Translation gives CASSPGAGNQETQYF.

This clonotype was seen ten or more times. The chain is built from TRBV7-2 and TRBJ2-3; D not certain. V lost 5 bases and J 3 bases, leaving 15 bases between the germline ends. The CDR3 length is 15 residues. CDR1 and CDR2 (germline): SGHTA, FQGNSA. CDR3 amino acids: CASSIRKGQTDTQYF. The CDR3 coding sequence is TGTGCCAGCAGCATACGGAAGGGCCAGACAGATACGCAGTATTTT.

The chain links TRBV2 to TRBJ1-1; 9 nucleotides agree with TRBD1. The ends lost 6 bases at V and 3 bases at J; junction bases unmatched: 8. Germline CDR1 is SNHLY and CDR2 is FYNNEI. This CDR3 contains 15 residues. CDR3 sequence: CASRDNRGRDTEAFF. CDR3 DNA: TGTGCCAGCAGGGACAACAGGGGGCGAGACACTGAAGCTTTCTTT.

This chain uses TRBV6-1 with TRBJ1-1; 10 bases are a match to TRBD1. The V gene's germline CDR1 is MNHNS and CDR2 SASEGT. This CDR3 has 15 amino acids. Trimming removed 6 bases from V and 5 bases from J; junction bases left unmatched: 9. CDR3: CASSSGQGVWTEAFF. The CDR3 coding sequence is TGTGCCAGCAGCTCCGGACAGGGGGTCTGGACTGAAGCTTTCTTT.

Concerning this clonotype: This may come from a read error, since a much larger clone is one base off. V and J are TRBV11-1 and TRBJ2-2, with D perhaps TRBD2 (6 bases). The germline CDR1 and CDR2 sequences are SGHAT and FQDESV (reference sequence). V was cut by 8 bases and J by 5 bases, with 6 bases left in between. The CDR3 totals 11 residues. CDR3 sequence reads: CASGRTGELFF. The CDR3, as DNA: TGTGCCAGCGGGAGGACCGGGGAGCTGTTTTTT.

This clonotype was detected ten times or more. The J gene is TRBJ2-7, the V gene TRBV20-1, with D possibly being TRBD2 (6 bases). In germline, CDR1 is DFQATT, CDR2 SNEGSKA (reference sequence). This CDR3 region has 13 residues. Trimming pared 5 bases from V and 0 bases from J, leaving 11 bases between. As DNA, the CDR3 is TGCAGTGCTCACGGGACTGCCTCCTACGAGCAGTACTTC. This encodes CSAHGTASYEQYF.

Only a few counts were recorded for this clonotype. This chain joins TRBV7-3 and TRBJ1-1; no clear D. The germline V gene has CDR1 SGHTA and CDR2 FQGTGA. Trimming stripped 4 bases from V and 0 bases from J, with 12 bases between. The CDR3 consists of 15 residues. The CDR3 DNA is TGTGCCAGCAGCTCCCAAGAGGGCCTGAACACTGAAGCTTTCTTT. Its translation is CASSSQEGLNTEAFF.

This chain links TRBV7-9 with TRBJ2-1, with no clear D. Germline lookup yields CDR1 SEHNR and CDR2 FQNEAQ (reference sequence). This CDR3 is 16 amino acids long. V was pared by 5 bases and J by 7 bases, with 21 bases between. This chain's CDR3 is CASSLVAAGHTNEQFF. The CDR3, as DNA: TGTGCCAGCAGCCTCGTCGCCGCCGGGCATACGAATGAGCAGTTCTTC.

Concerning this clonotype: Relative to the germline gene, one junction end is altered; a read error may explain this. V is TRBV4-2 and J is TRBJ2-1; the match to TRBD1 covers 7 bases. The CDR3 runs to 11 residues. Germline V gene sequence: CDR1 LGHNA, CDR2 YNFKEQ. CDR3 loop: CAISQGEKQFF. The CDR3 DNA sequence: TGTGCCATCAGCCAGGGGGAAAAGCAGTTCTTC.

The genes are TRBV7-3 and TRBJ2-6; unclear D gene. Per germline, CDR1 SGHTA and CDR2 FQGTGA. Between the trimmed V and J ends, which lost 2 bases and 0 bases, there was a span of 17 bases. CDR3 length: 19 residues. The CDR3 nucleotides are TGTGCCAGCAGCTTACTTATTTTGAGCAGCCTCTCTGGGGCCAACGTCCTGACTTTC. It codes for CASSLLILSSLSGANVLTF.

CDR3 region: CASTSSGIEDEQYF. CDR3 nucleotide sequence: TGTGCCAGCACTTCTAGCGGGATTGAGGACGAGCAGTACTTC. V usage is TRBV28 and J usage is TRBJ2-7; 9 bases line up with TRBD2. J lost 5 bases, V lost 7 bases, and 9 bases had no gene match. There are 14 residues in the CDR3. The germline CDR1 and CDR2 sequences are MDHEN and SYDVKM.

This clonotype was picked up many times. This rearrangement joins TRBV24-1 to TRBJ2-2, with unresolved D. V shed 7 bases and J shed 0 bases, with 14 bases lying between them. The germline V gene has CDR1 KGHDR and CDR2 SFDVKD. The CDR3 runs to 16 residues. The CDR3 region is CATRPSVGTNTGELFF. For the CDR3, the DNA is TGTGCCACCAGACCCTCAGTAGGCACGAACACCGGGGAGCTGTTTTTT.

This clonotype was observed many times. The CDR3 sequence: CASSLGLSTYEQYF. CDR3 nucleotide sequence: TGCGCCAGCAGCTTGGGACTTTCTACCTACGAGCAGTACTTC. The rearrangement links TRBV5-1 to TRBJ2-7; D ambiguous. Germline CDR1 reads SGHRS; CDR2 reads YFSETQ. The CDR3 consists of 14 residues. V was clipped by 0 bases and J by 2 bases, with 9 bases between them.

The genes are TRBV18 and TRBJ2-4; 10 bases are a match to TRBD1. The CDR3 is 19 residues long. Germline V gene data show CDR1 as KGHSH and CDR2 as LQKENI. V shed 2 bases and J 0 bases; nucleotides not matched to a gene: 10. The DNA of the CDR3 is TGTGCCAGCTCACCATCGACGGGACAGGGGTCTCTAGCCAAAAACATTCAGTACTTC. Translated: CASSPSTGQGSLAKNIQYF.

There are many counts of this clonotype. V is TRBV5-1 and J is TRBJ2-7; 10 bases are shared with TRBD1. Germline V CDR1 and CDR2: SGHRS, YFSETQ. This CDR3 contains 13 residues. The V and J ends lost 3 bases and 6 bases, in that order; junction bases with no gene match: 3. CDR3 in DNA: TGCGCCAGCAGCTCCGGACAGGGGGGCGAGCAGTACTTC. Amino acid sequence: CASSSGQGGEQYF.

This clonotype was observed many times. The chain joins TRBV10-3 to TRBJ2-5; D may be TRBD1 (6 bases). Looked up from germline, CDR1 is ENHRY and CDR2 is SYGVKD. The CDR3 extends over 16 amino acids. V was pared by 6 bases and J by 3 bases, with 20 bases between. The CDR3 is CAISNPGQGSEETQYF. The CDR3 nucleotides read TGTGCCATCAGCAACCCTGGCCAGGGGAGTGAAGAGACCCAGTACTTC.

The chain carries TRBV12-3 or TRBV12-4 and TRBJ2-1, with 7 positions matching TRBD2. J was trimmed by 5 bases and V by 5 bases; bases with no gene match: 6. The CDR3 runs 14 residues. The CDR3 here is CASSGLGDHNEQFF. The CDR3 bases are TGTGCCAGCAGTGGACTAGGGGATCACAATGAGCAGTTCTTC.

Ten or more counts support this clonotype. V is TRBV20-1 and J is TRBJ1-1, with unresolved D. The CDR3 runs to 13 residues. Trimming cost V 6 bases and J 0 bases, with 11 bases left between them. Germline CDR1 reads DFQATT; CDR2 reads SNEGSKA (reference sequence). The CDR3, as DNA: TGCAGTGCGCCCACAGAGATGAACACTGAAGCTTTCTTT. This translates into CSAPTEMNTEAFF.